This TCR beta chain was found in a study of human T cells and chemical hapten exposure. The length of the CDR3 is 16 residues. Per germline, CDR1 SGHDN and CDR2 FVKESK. Trimming at V came to 0 bases and at J to 3 bases, leaving 6 bases not matched to a gene. One entry per CDR3 protein, called by TCRdb with MiXCR from the RACE reads. Of just under 350,000 distinct CDR3 sequences listed, under 8% are singletons. This clonotype has at least ten counts. The time point here: patch test 1, 2 weeks after DPC sensitization. Treatment reported: therapeutic diphenylcyclopropenone sensitization with weekly scalp DPC.

J is TRBJ1-2 and V is TRBV14, with 8 nucleotides matching TRBD1. The TCR was taken from a woman aged 18-29 years with alopecia areata. Some clones in this sample may be carry-over from other donors' samples. The sequenced sample was whole blood, obtained in connection with sensitization to the hapten diphenylcyclopropenone (DPC). In nucleotides, the CDR3 is TGTGCCAGCAGCCAAGATCTACAGGGGGACTACTATGGCTACACCTTC. Translated, it gives CASSQDLQGDYYGYTF. Supplemented by reference TRBV14 and TRBJ1-2, the full variable domain reads EAGVTQFPSHSVIEKGQTVTLRCDPISGHDNLYWYRRVMGKEIKFLLHFVKESKQDESGMPNNRFLAERTGGTYSTLKVQPAELEDSGVYFCASSQDLQGDYYGYTFGSGTRLTVV.